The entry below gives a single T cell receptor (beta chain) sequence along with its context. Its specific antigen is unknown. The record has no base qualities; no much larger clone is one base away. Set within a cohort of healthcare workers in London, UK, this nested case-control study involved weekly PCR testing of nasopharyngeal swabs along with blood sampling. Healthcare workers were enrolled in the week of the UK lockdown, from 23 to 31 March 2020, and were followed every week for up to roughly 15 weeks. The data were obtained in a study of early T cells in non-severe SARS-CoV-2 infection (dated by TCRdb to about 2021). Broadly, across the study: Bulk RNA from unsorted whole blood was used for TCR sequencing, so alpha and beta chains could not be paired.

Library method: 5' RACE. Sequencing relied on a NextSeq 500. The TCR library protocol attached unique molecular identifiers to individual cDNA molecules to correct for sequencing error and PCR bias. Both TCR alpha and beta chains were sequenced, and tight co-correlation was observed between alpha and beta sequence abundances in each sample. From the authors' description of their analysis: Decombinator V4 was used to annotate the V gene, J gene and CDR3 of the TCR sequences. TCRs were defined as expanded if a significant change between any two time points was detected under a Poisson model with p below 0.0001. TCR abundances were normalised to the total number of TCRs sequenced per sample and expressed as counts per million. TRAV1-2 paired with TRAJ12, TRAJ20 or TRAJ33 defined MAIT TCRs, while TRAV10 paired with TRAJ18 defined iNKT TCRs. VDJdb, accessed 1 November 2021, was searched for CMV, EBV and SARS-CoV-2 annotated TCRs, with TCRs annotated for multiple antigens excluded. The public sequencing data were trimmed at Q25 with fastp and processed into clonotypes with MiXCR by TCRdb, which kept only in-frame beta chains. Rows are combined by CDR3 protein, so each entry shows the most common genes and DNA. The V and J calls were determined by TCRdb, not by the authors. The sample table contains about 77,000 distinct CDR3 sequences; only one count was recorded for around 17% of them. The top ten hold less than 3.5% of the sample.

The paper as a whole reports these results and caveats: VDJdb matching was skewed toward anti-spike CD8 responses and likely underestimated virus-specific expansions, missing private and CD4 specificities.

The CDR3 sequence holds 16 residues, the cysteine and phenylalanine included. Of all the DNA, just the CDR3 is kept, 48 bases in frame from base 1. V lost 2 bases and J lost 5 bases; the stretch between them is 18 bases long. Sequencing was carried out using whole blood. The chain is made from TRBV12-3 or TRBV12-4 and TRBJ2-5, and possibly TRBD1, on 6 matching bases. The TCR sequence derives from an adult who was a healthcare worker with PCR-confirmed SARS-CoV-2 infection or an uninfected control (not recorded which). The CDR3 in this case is CASSLPPGSQGETQYF. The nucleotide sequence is TGTGCCAGCAGTTTACCTCCGGGATCTCAGGGGGAGACCCAGTACTTC.